This is a list of T cell receptor beta chains from one sample in a study of cytomegalovirus exposure and HLA in healthy donors. The protocol was immunoSEQ multiplex PCR, while the TCRdb copy is restricted to in-frame clones and leaves out a portion. The sample shows about 84,000 clones, about 60% of them seen only once. Sample: PBMCs. The origin of the receptors is a woman aged 40 to 50 in good health and CMV-seropositive. Both conserved end residues are part of each CDR3. The D gene is left open where the match is weak. Where a row states a size, it is once, few, many or the class of an expanded clone; other rows omit it.

J | size | D | V | CDR3 | DNA
TRBJ2-7 | - | TRBD1 | TRBV19 | CASSRQGSYDEQYF | TGTGCCAGTAGTCGACAGGGTTCTTACGACGAGCAGTACTTC
TRBJ2-3 | - | TRBD2 | TRBV5-6 | CASSPGTSGKDTQYF | TGTGCCAGCAGCCCCGGGACTAGCGGGAAGGATACGCAGTATTTT
TRBJ2-7 | - | TRBD2 | TRBV5-1 | CASSLGGSFKEQYF | TGCGCCAGCAGCTTGGGCGGGAGTTTTAAAGAGCAGTACTTC
TRBJ1-3 | - | - | TRBV28 | CASSPSYLSSSGNTIYF | TGTGCCAGCAGTCCCTCCTACCTGTCTAGCTCTGGAAACACCATATATTTT
TRBJ2-7 | - | TRBD1 | TRBV7-9 | CASSSAGQGAYEQYF | TGTGCCAGCAGCTCTGCGGGACAGGGGGCCTACGAGCAGTACTTC
TRBJ1-1 | - | - | TRBV30 | CAWRFSVNTEAFF | TGTGCCTGGAGATTTTCTGTGAACACTGAAGCTTTCTTT
TRBJ2-5 | - | - | TRBV5-1 | CASSPTSQETQYF | TGCGCCAGCAGCCCGACTAGCCAAGAGACCCAGTACTTC
TRBJ2-5 | - | - | TRBV27 | CAGRRAETQYF | TGTGCCGGCAGGAGAGCGGAGACCCAGTACTTC
TRBJ2-1 | once | - | TRBV5-4 | CASSLEPASGDEQFF | TGTGCCAGCAGCTTGGAACCCGCCTCCGGGGATGAGCAGTTCTTC
TRBJ1-1 | - | - | TRBV5-1 | CASSLFDSNTEAFF | TGCGCCAGCAGCCTCTTCGACAGTAACACTGAAGCTTTCTTT
TRBJ2-2 | - | - | TRBV6-5 | CASVAAQNTGELFF | TGTGCCAGCGTAGCGGCGCAGAACACCGGGGAGCTGTTTTTT
TRBJ2-5 | - | TRBD2 | TRBV28 | CASSLYPGTSGRASETQYF | TGTGCCAGCAGTTTATACCCCGGGACTAGCGGGAGGGCAAGTGAGACCCAGTACTTC
TRBJ2-7 | - | TRBD2 | TRBV6-5 | CASSASGSTYEQYF | TGTGCCAGCAGTGCTAGCGGGAGCACCTACGAGCAGTACTTC
TRBJ2-2 | - | TRBD2 | TRBV5-3 | CARSGTSGNTGELFF | TGTGCCAGAAGTGGGACTAGCGGGAACACCGGGGAGCTGTTTTTT
TRBJ1-5 | - | - | TRBV19 | CASSIRTASKISPQHF | TGTGCCAGTAGTATACGGACCGCTAGCAAAATCAGCCCCCAGCATTTT
TRBJ2-5 | - | - | TRBV28 | CASSSPSAGRKTQYF | TGTGCCAGCAGTTCACCTTCTGCGGGGCGGAAGACCCAGTACTTC
TRBJ1-2 | - | - | TRBV28 | CASSENYGYTF | TGTGCCAGCAGCGAGAACTATGGCTACACCTTC
TRBJ2-7 | - | - | TRBV5-4 | CASSADRSYEQYF | TGTGCCAGCAGCGCAGACAGGTCCTACGAGCAGTACTTC
TRBJ1-1 | - | TRBD1 | TRBV4-2 | CASSQGQGDTEAFF | TGTGCCAGCAGCCAAGGACAGGGAGATACTGAAGCTTTCTTT
TRBJ1-1 | few | - | TRBV5-4 | CASSLAPRGNTEAFF | TGTGCCAGCAGCTTGGCCCCCAGGGGGAACACTGAAGCTTTCTTT
TRBJ1-4 | - | TRBD1 | TRBV2 | CASSEGTGGDEKLFF | TGTGCCAGCAGTGAGGGAACAGGGGGCGATGAAAAACTGTTTTTT
TRBJ2-2 | - | - | TRBV10-1 | CASRRGLSGELFF | TGCGCCAGCAGACGCGGTCTGAGCGGGGAGCTGTTTTTT
TRBJ1-3 | - | - | TRBV15 | CATSTEHGNTIYF | TGTGCCACCAGCACCGAGCATGGAAACACCATATATTTT
TRBJ1-1 | - | - | TRBV29-1 | CSVVVLNTEAFF | TGCAGCGTTGTAGTGCTGAACACTGAAGCTTTCTTT
TRBJ2-7 | - | TRBD1 | TRBV5-6 | CASSENAGQGGKEYF | TGTGCCAGCAGCGAGAATGCGGGACAGGGTGGTAAGGAGTACTTC
TRBJ2-3 | many | - | TRBV28 | CASIRGGTDTQYF | TGTGCCAGCATCAGGGGCGGAACAGATACGCAGTATTTT
TRBJ2-7 | once | - | TRBV28 | CASSSGSEQYF | TGTGCCAGCAGTTCCGGGAGCGAGCAGTACTTC
TRBJ2-3 | - | TRBD2 | TRBV27 | CASSLSAPGLAGDDTQYF | TGTGCCAGCAGTTTATCTGCCCCCGGACTAGCGGGAGACGATACGCAGTATTTT
TRBJ2-7 | once | - | TRBV4-1 | CASSQDRGTPYEQYF | TGCGCCAGCAGCCAAGACCGGGGGACTCCCTACGAGCAGTACTTC
TRBJ2-3 | - | - | TRBV2 | CASSENRDTQYF | TGTGCCAGCAGTGAGAACCGGGATACGCAGTATTTT
TRBJ2-7 | - | - | TRBV4-2 | CASSQGLGYEQYF | TGTGCCAGCAGCCAAGGACTGGGCTACGAGCAGTACTTC
TRBJ2-1 | - | TRBD2 | TRBV29-1 | CSVCPAGGSYNEQFF | TGCAGCGTCTGTCCGGCGGGGGGTTCCTACAATGAGCAGTTCTTC
TRBJ1-5 | - | - | TRBV5-4 | CASSLGQGSNQPQHF | TGTGCCAGCAGCTTAGGCCAGGGTAGCAATCAGCCCCAGCATTTT
TRBJ1-1 | - | TRBD1 | TRBV6-1 | CASSKGQGAWTNTEAFF | TGTGCCAGCAGTAAAGGACAGGGGGCTTGGACGAACACTGAAGCTTTCTTT
TRBJ2-7 | - | - | TRBV7-7 | CASSWGRYEQYF | TGTGCCAGCTCCTGGGGCAGATACGAGCAGTACTTC
TRBJ2-7 | - | - | TRBV19 | CASSIEDSRVGYEQYF | TGTGCCAGTAGTATCGAAGACTCAAGAGTTGGCTACGAGCAGTACTTC
TRBJ1-2 | once | - | TRBV11-3 | CASSLGPSGGYNYGYTF | TGTGCCAGCAGCTTAGGGCCCTCCGGGGGATATAACTATGGCTACACCTTC
TRBJ2-7 | - | - | TRBV27 | CASSLGQSYEQYF | TGTGCCAGCAGTTTAGGACAGTCCTACGAGCAGTACTTC
TRBJ1-1 | - | - | TRBV6-6 | CASSFRDTLNTEAFF | TGTGCCAGCAGTTTCCGGGACACTTTGAACACTGAAGCTTTCTTT
TRBJ2-6 | - | - | TRBV7-9 | CASSPGEGANVLTF | TGTGCCAGCAGCCCAGGGGAAGGGGCCAACGTCCTGACTTTC